A selection of T cell receptor beta chains follows, all from one sample in a study of blood T cells in healthy people across ages. TCRdb reprocessed the 5' RACE reads via MiXCR and lists one record per CDR3 protein. The sample records about 580,000 distinct CDR3 sequences, 45% to 55% being singletons. Sequencing was performed on blood. The source of these receptors is an older man in good health. The CDR3 runs from the conserved cysteine through the conserved F or W. D genes are given only for firm matches. Size tells how often a clone was seen (once, few, many) or the class of an expanded clone, and some rows leave it out.

J	size	length	V	D	CDR3	DNA
TRBJ2-3	.	14	TRBV5-1	.	CASSQAQVADMQYF	TGCGCCAGCAGTCAGGCCCAGGTCGCAGATATGCAGTATTTT
TRBJ2-7	many	15	TRBV11-2	.	CASSLEGPSGYEQYF	TGTGCCAGCAGCTTAGAGGGACCTTCGGGCTACGAGCAGTACTTC
TRBJ2-3	.	12	TRBV5-1	.	CASSLDRASQYF	TGCGCCAGCAGCTTGGATCGAGCATCGCAGTATTTT
TRBJ2-2	.	14	TRBV29-1	TRBD1	CSVPGGTGTGELFF	TGCAGCGTACCCGGTGGGACAGGAACCGGGGAGCTGTTTTTT
TRBJ2-1	few	14	TRBV28	.	CASSGSDPYNEQFF	TGTGCCAGCAGCGGAAGCGACCCCTACAATGAGCAGTTCTTC
TRBJ2-1	many	17	TRBV7-9	.	CASSLGGDLGGYNEQFF	TGTGCCAGCAGCTTAGGAGGGGATTTAGGGGGATACAATGAGCAGTTCTTC
TRBJ2-3	.	18	TRBV7-9	TRBD1	CASSFGDRATTFTDTQYF	TGTGCCAGCAGCTTTGGGGACAGGGCCACAACCTTCACAGATACGCAGTATTTT
TRBJ2-1	.	15	TRBV4-3	.	CASSQESRPPGEQFF	TGCGCCAGCAGCCAAGAGTCACGGCCTCCGGGTGAGCAGTTCTTC
TRBJ2-7	many	15	TRBV5-1	.	CASTLSGAAGNEQYF	TGCGCCAGCACCCTTTCTGGGGCGGCGGGAAACGAGCAGTACTTC
TRBJ2-7	.	15	TRBV25-1	TRBD2	CAGRGKTSGFSEQYF	TGTGCCGGCAGGGGTAAGACTAGCGGCTTTTCCGAGCAGTACTTC
TRBJ1-1	few	15	TRBV11-1	.	CASSLGGHTNTEAFF	TGTGCCAGCAGCTTAGGAGGACACACGAACACTGAAGCTTTCTTT
TRBJ2-7	.	16	TRBV7-8	.	CASRRHLEHTHNEQYF	TGTGCCAGCAGGAGACATCTAGAACACACACACAATGAGCAGTACTTC
TRBJ2-1	.	14	TRBV6-2/TRBV6-3	TRBD1	CASIEGQGLREQFF	TGTGCCAGCATCGAAGGACAGGGGTTGCGTGAGCAGTTCTTC
TRBJ1-5	.	13	TRBV20-1	.	CSAGEGFSQPQHF	TGCAGTGCCGGGGAGGGTTTCAGTCAGCCCCAGCATTTT
TRBJ2-3	.	14	TRBV29-1	TRBD2	CSADGGSSTDTQYF	TGCAGCGCGGACGGGGGGAGTAGCACAGATACGCAGTATTTT
TRBJ1-1	.	16	TRBV6-1	.	CASSVNRGRPNTEAFF	TGTGCCAGCAGTGTGAATAGGGGCCGGCCGAACACTGAAGCTTTCTTT
TRBJ1-1	.	16	TRBV3-1	.	CASSQDSPGAGTEAFF	TGTGCCAGCAGCCAAGATTCCCCGGGGGCAGGCACTGAAGCTTTCTTT
TRBJ2-3	.	14	TRBV20-1	.	CSASTPVASDTQYF	TGCAGTGCTAGCACGCCGGTAGCCTCAGATACGCAGTATTTT
TRBJ2-2	.	16	TRBV7-2	.	CASSLSGHPSTGELFF	TGTGCCAGCAGCTTATCCGGACACCCGAGTACCGGGGAGCTGTTTTTT
TRBJ1-5	few	13	TRBV7-2	TRBD1	CASRPGGAGPQHF	TGTGCCAGCAGACCAGGGGGCGCTGGGCCCCAGCATTTT
TRBJ1-2	many	13	TRBV29-1	.	CSVEVTDNYGYTF	TGCAGCGTTGAAGTAACCGATAACTATGGCTACACCTTC
TRBJ2-1	.	14	TRBV7-2	.	CASSLSYAYNEQFF	TGTGCCAGCAGCTTATCCTACGCCTACAATGAGCAGTTCTTC
TRBJ2-3	.	15	TRBV20-1	TRBD2	CSATFSGGAIDTQYF	TGCAGTGCTACATTTAGCGGGGGGGCAATAGATACGCAGTATTTT
TRBJ2-2	.	15	TRBV7-2	.	CASSLDTVNTGELFF	TGTGCCAGCAGCTTGGACACGGTAAACACCGGGGAGCTGTTTTTT